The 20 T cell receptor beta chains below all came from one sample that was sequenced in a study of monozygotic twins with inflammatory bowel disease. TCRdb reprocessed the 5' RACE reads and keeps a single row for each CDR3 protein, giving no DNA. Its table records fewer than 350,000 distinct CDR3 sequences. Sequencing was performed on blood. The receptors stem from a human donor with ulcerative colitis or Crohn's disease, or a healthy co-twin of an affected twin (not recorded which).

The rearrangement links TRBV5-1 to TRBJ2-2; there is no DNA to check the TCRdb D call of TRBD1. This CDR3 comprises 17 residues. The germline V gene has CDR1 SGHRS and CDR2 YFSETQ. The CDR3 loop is CASSLAPGQGSPGELFF.

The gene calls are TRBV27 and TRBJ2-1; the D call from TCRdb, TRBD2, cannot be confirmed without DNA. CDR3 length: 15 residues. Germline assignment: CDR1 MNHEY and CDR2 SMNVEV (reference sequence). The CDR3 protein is CASSPPGGGAIKQFF.

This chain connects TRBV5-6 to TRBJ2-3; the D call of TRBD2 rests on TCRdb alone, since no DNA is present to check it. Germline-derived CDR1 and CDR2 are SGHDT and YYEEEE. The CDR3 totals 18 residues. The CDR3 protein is CASSPLGSGITSTDTQYF.

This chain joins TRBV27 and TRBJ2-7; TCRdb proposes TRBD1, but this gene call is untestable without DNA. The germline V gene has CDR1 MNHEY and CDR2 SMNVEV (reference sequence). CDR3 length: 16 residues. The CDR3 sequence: CASSQAISGGTYEQYF.

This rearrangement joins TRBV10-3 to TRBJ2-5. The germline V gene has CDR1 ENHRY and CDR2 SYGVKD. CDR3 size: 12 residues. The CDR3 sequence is CATAIQQETQYF.

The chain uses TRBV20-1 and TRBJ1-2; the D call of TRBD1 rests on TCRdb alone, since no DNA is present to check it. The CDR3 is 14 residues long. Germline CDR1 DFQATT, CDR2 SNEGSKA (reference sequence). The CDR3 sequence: CSARPGQGTEGYTF.

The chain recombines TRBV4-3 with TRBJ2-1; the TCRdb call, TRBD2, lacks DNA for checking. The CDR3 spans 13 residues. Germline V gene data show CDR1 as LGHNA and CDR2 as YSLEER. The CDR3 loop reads CASSQFTSAEQFF.

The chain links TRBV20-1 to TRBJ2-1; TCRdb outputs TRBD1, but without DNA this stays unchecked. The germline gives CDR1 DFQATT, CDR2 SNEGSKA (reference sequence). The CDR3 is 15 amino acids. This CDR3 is CSARGPGHGHNEQFF.

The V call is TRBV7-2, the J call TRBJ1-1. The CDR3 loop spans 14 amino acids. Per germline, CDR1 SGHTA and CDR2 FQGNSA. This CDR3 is CASSLGGQNTEAFF.

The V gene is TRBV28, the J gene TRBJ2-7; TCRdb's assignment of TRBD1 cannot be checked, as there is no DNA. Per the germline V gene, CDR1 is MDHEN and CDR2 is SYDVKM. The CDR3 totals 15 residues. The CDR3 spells CASSFPRGSTYEQYF.

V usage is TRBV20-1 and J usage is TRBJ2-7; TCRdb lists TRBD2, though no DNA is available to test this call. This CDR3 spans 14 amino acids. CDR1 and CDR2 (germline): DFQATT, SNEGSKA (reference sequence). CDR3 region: CSASSSGGSYEQYF.

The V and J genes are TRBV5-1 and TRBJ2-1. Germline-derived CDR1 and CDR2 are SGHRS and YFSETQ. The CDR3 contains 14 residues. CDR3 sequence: CASSWEGIYNEQFF.

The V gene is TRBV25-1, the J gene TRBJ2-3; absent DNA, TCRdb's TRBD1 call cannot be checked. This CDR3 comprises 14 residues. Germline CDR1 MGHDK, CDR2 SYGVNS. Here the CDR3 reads CASSEYWGTDTQYF.

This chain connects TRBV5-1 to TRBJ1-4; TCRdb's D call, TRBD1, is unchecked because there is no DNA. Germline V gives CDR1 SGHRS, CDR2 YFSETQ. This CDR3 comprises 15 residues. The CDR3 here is CASSFGDREVEKLFF. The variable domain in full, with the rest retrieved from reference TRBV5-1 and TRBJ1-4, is KAGVTQTPRYLIKTRGQQVTLSCSPISGHRSVSWYQQTPGQGLQFLFEYFSETQRNKGNFPGRFSGRQFSNSRSEMNVSTLELGDSALYLCASSFGDREVEKLFFGSGTQLSVL.

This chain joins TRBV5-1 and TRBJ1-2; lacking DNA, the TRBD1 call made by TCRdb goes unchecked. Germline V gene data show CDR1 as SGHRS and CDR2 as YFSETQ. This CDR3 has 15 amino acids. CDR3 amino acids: CASSSSPDRNYGYTF.

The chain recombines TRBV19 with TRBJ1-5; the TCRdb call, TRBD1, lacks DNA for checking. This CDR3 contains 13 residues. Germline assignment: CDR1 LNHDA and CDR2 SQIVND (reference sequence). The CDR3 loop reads CASSVDREPPQHF.

The CDR3 is CASSPPGAGVTGELFF. This rearrangement joins TRBV9 to TRBJ2-2; checking the TCRdb D call of TRBD2 is not possible without DNA. The length of the CDR3 is 16 residues. CDR1 is SGDLS and CDR2 is YYNGEE in the germline V gene.

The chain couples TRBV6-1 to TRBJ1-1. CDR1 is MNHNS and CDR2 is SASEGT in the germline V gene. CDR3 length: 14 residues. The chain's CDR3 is CASRGRVMNTEAFF.

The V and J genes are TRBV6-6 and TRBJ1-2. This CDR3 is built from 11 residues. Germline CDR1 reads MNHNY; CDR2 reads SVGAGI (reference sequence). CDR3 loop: CASSLYDGYTF.

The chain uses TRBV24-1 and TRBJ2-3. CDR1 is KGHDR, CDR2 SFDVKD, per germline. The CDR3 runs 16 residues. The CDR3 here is CATSDLETGGTDTQYF.